Listed below are T cell receptor beta chains from one sample, sequenced in a study of identifying expanded T cells in peripheral blood. Libraries were prepared by immunoSEQ multiplex PCR; TCRdb keeps only in-frame clonotypes and omits some of them. The sample includes approximately 120,000 clones, less than 90% of them seen just once. The sample comprised blood. The receptors here all came from a person between 18 and 69 years old in good health. CDR3s include the opening cysteine and the closing phenylalanine or tryptophan. D genes are given only for firm matches. Clone size appears in some rows only: once, few, many, or a class for an expanded clone.

j_call: TRBJ2-2; clone_size: -; d_call: TRBD2; v_call: TRBV29-1; cdr3_nt: TGCAGCGTTCGACTAGCGGGACACACCGGGGAGCTGTTTTTT; cdr3_aa: CSVRLAGHTGELFF
j_call: TRBJ2-2; clone_size: -; d_call: -; v_call: TRBV4-1; cdr3_nt: TGCGCCAGCAGCCAAGACCGGACCCTCCTCGGCGGGGAGCTGTTTTTT; cdr3_aa: CASSQDRTLLGGELFF
j_call: TRBJ2-7; clone_size: once; d_call: TRBD1; v_call: TRBV25-1; cdr3_nt: TGTGCCAGCAGTGTAATCGACAGGGATTACGAGCAGTACTTC; cdr3_aa: CASSVIDRDYEQYF
j_call: TRBJ1-5; clone_size: -; d_call: -; v_call: TRBV5-1; cdr3_nt: TGCGCCAGCAGCTTGCTCGGGCAGGGAAATCAGCCCCAGCATTTT; cdr3_aa: CASSLLGQGNQPQHF
j_call: TRBJ2-5; clone_size: -; d_call: TRBD2; v_call: TRBV28; cdr3_nt: TGTGCCAGCAGTTTAGGTTTGATGACTAGCGGAGCCAAAGAGACCCAGTACTTC; cdr3_aa: CASSLGLMTSGAKETQYF
j_call: TRBJ1-2; clone_size: -; d_call: -; v_call: TRBV4-3; cdr3_nt: TGCGCCAGCAGCCCGGACGAATTAAATCGGGGAGGCTACACCTTC; cdr3_aa: CASSPDELNRGGYTF
j_call: TRBJ2-5; clone_size: -; d_call: -; v_call: TRBV30; cdr3_nt: TGTGCCTGGAGTGTAGGAGGGACCCAAGAGACCCAGTACTTC; cdr3_aa: CAWSVGGTQETQYF
j_call: TRBJ1-5; clone_size: once; d_call: -; v_call: TRBV29-1; cdr3_nt: TGCAGCGTTGTCACCCCCCCACACAATCAGCCCCAGCATTTT; cdr3_aa: CSVVTPPHNQPQHF
j_call: TRBJ1-1; clone_size: -; d_call: -; v_call: TRBV5-4; cdr3_nt: TGTGCCAGCAGTCTGTTTGGGGGGCGCGGGGCTGAAGCTTTCTTT; cdr3_aa: CASSLFGGRGAEAFF
j_call: TRBJ1-4; clone_size: -; d_call: -; v_call: TRBV2; cdr3_nt: TGTGCCAGCAGGTGGACAGCAACTAATGAAAAACTGTTTTTT; cdr3_aa: CASRWTATNEKLFF
j_call: TRBJ2-3; clone_size: -; d_call: -; v_call: TRBV6-6; cdr3_nt: TGTGCCAGCAGTAATACCGTTCTGGATACGCAGTATTTT; cdr3_aa: CASSNTVLDTQYF
j_call: TRBJ2-2; clone_size: -; d_call: -; v_call: TRBV6-6; cdr3_nt: TGTGCCAGCAGTTCCCAGTTCCCCCGGGAGCTGTTTTTT; cdr3_aa: CASSSQFPRELFF
j_call: TRBJ2-4; clone_size: -; d_call: -; v_call: TRBV28; cdr3_nt: TGTGCCAGCAGTTTAGGGCAGGGTGGTCACATTCAGTACTTC; cdr3_aa: CASSLGQGGHIQYF
j_call: TRBJ2-7; clone_size: -; d_call: -; v_call: TRBV29-1; cdr3_nt: TGCAGCGTTGTAGACAAAGCCTACGAGCAGTACTTC; cdr3_aa: CSVVDKAYEQYF
j_call: TRBJ2-3; clone_size: -; d_call: -; v_call: TRBV28; cdr3_nt: TGTGCCAGCAGTCCCCCCCTATTAGCGGCAATTACAGATACGCAGTATTTT; cdr3_aa: CASSPPLLAAITDTQYF
j_call: TRBJ2-1; clone_size: -; d_call: TRBD2; v_call: TRBV29-1; cdr3_nt: TGCAGCGTTGAAGATAGCGGGGGGGCTCGGAATGAGCAGTTCTTC; cdr3_aa: CSVEDSGGARNEQFF
j_call: TRBJ2-1; clone_size: -; d_call: -; v_call: TRBV29-1; cdr3_nt: TGCAGCGTTGAAGTTCAAAAACAGGGTTTCCTCAATGAGCAGTTCTTC; cdr3_aa: CSVEVQKQGFLNEQFF
j_call: TRBJ2-6; clone_size: -; d_call: TRBD1; v_call: TRBV7-9; cdr3_nt: TGTGCCAGCAGCGACGGGACAGCGATCTCTGGGGCCAACGTCCTGACTTTC; cdr3_aa: CASSDGTAISGANVLTF
j_call: TRBJ2-7; clone_size: -; d_call: TRBD2; v_call: TRBV5-4; cdr3_nt: TGTGCCAGCAGCCGGCGGACTAGCGGACAACACTACGAGCAGTACTTC; cdr3_aa: CASSRRTSGQHYEQYF
j_call: TRBJ2-5; clone_size: -; d_call: -; v_call: TRBV10-3; cdr3_nt: TGTGCCATCAGGGAGACTTCTGGGGAGACCCAGTACTTC; cdr3_aa: CAIRETSGETQYF
j_call: TRBJ2-3; clone_size: -; d_call: -; v_call: TRBV5-4; cdr3_nt: TGTGCCAGCAGTCTGTCTTTCACAGATACGCAGTATTTT; cdr3_aa: CASSLSFTDTQYF
j_call: TRBJ2-1; clone_size: -; d_call: -; v_call: TRBV19; cdr3_nt: TGTGCCACCAACCGGGACCCAAGGGATGAGCAGTTCTTC; cdr3_aa: CATNRDPRDEQFF
j_call: TRBJ1-6; clone_size: -; d_call: TRBD1; v_call: TRBV5-4; cdr3_nt: TGTGCCAGCAGCTCTAGTTCGAGGGACAGGGAGAATTCACCCCTCCACTTT; cdr3_aa: CASSSSSRDRENSPLHF
j_call: TRBJ2-2; clone_size: -; d_call: TRBD2; v_call: TRBV27; cdr3_nt: TGTGCCAGCAGGGCGGGAGGAGTCGGGGAGCTGTTTTTT; cdr3_aa: CASRAGGVGELFF
j_call: TRBJ2-5; clone_size: -; d_call: -; v_call: TRBV4-2; cdr3_nt: TGTGCCAGCAGCCAAGATCGGATATCGGAGACCCAGTACTTC; cdr3_aa: CASSQDRISETQYF
j_call: TRBJ2-7; clone_size: -; d_call: TRBD2; v_call: TRBV19; cdr3_nt: TGTGCCAGTAGCCCCACCGGGACTAGCGGGAGGAGTCGGTACTTC; cdr3_aa: CASSPTGTSGRSRYF
j_call: TRBJ2-3; clone_size: -; d_call: TRBD1; v_call: TRBV5-6; cdr3_nt: TGTGCCAGCAGCTCGACAGGGGGCGTAGATACGCAGTATTTT; cdr3_aa: CASSSTGGVDTQYF
j_call: TRBJ2-7; clone_size: -; d_call: TRBD2; v_call: TRBV28; cdr3_nt: TGTGCCAGCCAAGGCGGGAGAACGATAAGCGAGCAGTACTTC; cdr3_aa: CASQGGRTISEQYF
j_call: TRBJ2-1; clone_size: -; d_call: -; v_call: TRBV2; cdr3_nt: TGTGCCAGCCTAGGACCGGAGCAGTTCTTC; cdr3_aa: CASLGPEQFF
j_call: TRBJ2-1; clone_size: -; d_call: TRBD1; v_call: TRBV6-4; cdr3_nt: TGTGCCAGCAGTGGGGACAGGGCAGGCAATGAGCAGTTCTTC; cdr3_aa: CASSGDRAGNEQFF
j_call: TRBJ1-1; clone_size: -; d_call: -; v_call: TRBV18; cdr3_nt: TGTGCCAGCTCACCAATAGAGAACACTGAAGCTTTCTTT; cdr3_aa: CASSPIENTEAFF
j_call: TRBJ2-3; clone_size: -; d_call: TRBD2; v_call: TRBV4-1; cdr3_nt: TGCGCCAGCAGCCAAGGTTTAGCGGGAGGCACAGATACGCAGTATTTT; cdr3_aa: CASSQGLAGGTDTQYF
j_call: TRBJ2-7; clone_size: -; d_call: TRBD2; v_call: TRBV9; cdr3_nt: TGTGCCTCCGGGGGGACGGAGTCCACCTACGAGCAGTACTTC; cdr3_aa: CASGGTESTYEQYF
j_call: TRBJ2-3; clone_size: -; d_call: -; v_call: TRBV6-1; cdr3_nt: TGTGCCAGCAGTGAAAGGGGCGCAGATACGCAGTATTTT; cdr3_aa: CASSERGADTQYF
j_call: TRBJ2-3; clone_size: -; d_call: TRBD2; v_call: TRBV6-1; cdr3_nt: TGTGCCAGCAGTGGGTTTTCGCGGGAGGGCCGCGGAGATACGCAGTATTTT; cdr3_aa: CASSGFSREGRGDTQYF
j_call: TRBJ1-4; clone_size: -; d_call: -; v_call: TRBV7-9; cdr3_nt: TGTGCCAGCCGTCCGGGGGAACGAGAAAAACTGTTTTTT; cdr3_aa: CASRPGEREKLFF
j_call: TRBJ2-5; clone_size: -; d_call: -; v_call: TRBV7-6; cdr3_nt: TGTGCCAGCAGCTCATCCGGGGAGACCCAGTACTTC; cdr3_aa: CASSSSGETQYF
j_call: TRBJ2-1; clone_size: -; d_call: TRBD2; v_call: TRBV7-9; cdr3_nt: TGTGCCAGCAGCTTGTCCTTAGCGGGTAGCCTAAATGAGCAGTTCTTC; cdr3_aa: CASSLSLAGSLNEQFF
j_call: TRBJ1-1; clone_size: once; d_call: -; v_call: TRBV11-3; cdr3_nt: TGTGCCAGCAGCCCATCTGGGATGAACACTGAAGCTTTCTTT; cdr3_aa: CASSPSGMNTEAFF
j_call: TRBJ1-1; clone_size: -; d_call: -; v_call: TRBV18; cdr3_nt: TGTGCCAGCTCACCGCACAGGGCCTTGAACACTGAAGCTTTCTTT; cdr3_aa: CASSPHRALNTEAFF
j_call: TRBJ1-2; clone_size: -; d_call: -; v_call: TRBV7-2; cdr3_nt: TGTGCCAGCAGCCCCCAGCGGGGCTACTCGTTCTATGGCTACACCTTC; cdr3_aa: CASSPQRGYSFYGYTF
j_call: TRBJ2-2; clone_size: -; d_call: -; v_call: TRBV9; cdr3_nt: TGTGCCAGCAGATCAAGGGCCGGGGAGCTGTTTTTT; cdr3_aa: CASRSRAGELFF